This TCR beta chain was identified during a study of human T cells and chemical hapten exposure. Overall study context: Across its roughly 22 weeks, the study gave patients weekly diphenylcyclopropenone doses to the scalp. TCR yield per sample varied, mainly due to pooled library volumes. Findings of the study overall: Expanded TCRs produced significantly more large CDR3 similarity clusters than controls did. The immune response of these alopecia patients might not match healthy individuals'.

Trimming removed 4 bases at V and 12 bases at J, with 22 bases between. CDR3 length: 15 residues. Per the germline V gene, CDR1 is KGHDR and CDR2 is SFDVKD. TCRdb reprocessed the RACE reads with MiXCR, giving one entry per CDR3 protein. The table shows some 90,000 distinct CDR3 sequences, with approximately 10% occurring only once. Time point specified: patch test 2, 6 weeks after DPC sensitization. Treatment defined: therapeutic diphenylcyclopropenone sensitization with weekly scalp DPC. For this clonotype: Its specificity is not known.

The sequencing used whole blood, collected in connection with sensitization to the hapten diphenylcyclopropenone (DPC). The J gene is TRBJ2-3, the V gene TRBV24-1, with D perhaps matching TRBD2 (6 bases). This TCR came from a woman aged 40 to 50 with alopecia areata. Some clones in this sample may be carry-over from other donors' samples. CDR3 DNA: TGTGCCACCAGTGACCCCACCCGGGACTTCCCTCCACAGTATTTT. This codes for CATSDPTRDFPPQYF.